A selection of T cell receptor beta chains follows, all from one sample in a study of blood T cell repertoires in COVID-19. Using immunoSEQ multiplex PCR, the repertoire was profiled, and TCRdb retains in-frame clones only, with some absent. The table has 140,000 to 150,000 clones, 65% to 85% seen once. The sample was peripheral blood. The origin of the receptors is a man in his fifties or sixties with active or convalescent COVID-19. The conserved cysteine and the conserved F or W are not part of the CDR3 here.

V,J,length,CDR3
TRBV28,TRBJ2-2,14,ASSLLGTQNTGELF
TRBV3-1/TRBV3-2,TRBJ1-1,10,ASGGGTPEAF
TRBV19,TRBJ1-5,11,ASTRTANQPQH
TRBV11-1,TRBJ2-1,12,ASSSPGGRYEQF
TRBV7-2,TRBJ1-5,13,ASSLSGGQNQPQH
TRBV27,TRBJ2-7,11,ASSFVDSYEQY
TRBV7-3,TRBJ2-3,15,ASSSLPGGLQTDTQY
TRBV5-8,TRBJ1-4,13,ASSLEARSNEKLF
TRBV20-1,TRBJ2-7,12,SASTGTGGRERY
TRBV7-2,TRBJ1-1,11,ASSLPWPTEAF
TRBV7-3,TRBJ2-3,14,ASSAGGQGDPDTQY
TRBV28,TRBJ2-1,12,ASSLSAGRGEQF
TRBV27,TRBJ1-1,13,ASSLWGDDRGQAF
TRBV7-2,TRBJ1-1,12,ASSLYNMNTEAF
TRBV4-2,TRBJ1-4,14,ASSQDLGQGGGKLF
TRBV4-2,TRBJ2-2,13,ASSSGVANTGELF
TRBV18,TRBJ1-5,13,ASSPQRQSNQPQH
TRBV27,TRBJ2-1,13,ASSLGTSGSNEQF
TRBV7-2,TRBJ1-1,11,ASSLGGGTEAF
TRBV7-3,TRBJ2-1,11,ASSLRTGDEQF
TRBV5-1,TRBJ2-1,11,ASSLSNYNEQF
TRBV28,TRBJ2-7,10,ASLAGPYEQY
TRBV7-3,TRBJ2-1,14,ASSLDGTRAYNEQF
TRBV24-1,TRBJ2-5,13,ATSDFQGAGETQY
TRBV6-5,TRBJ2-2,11,ASRRGVTGELF
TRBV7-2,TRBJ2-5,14,ASSPGTSGSGETQY
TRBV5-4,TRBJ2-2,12,ASSLIQNTGELF
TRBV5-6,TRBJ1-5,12,ASGTVASNQPQH
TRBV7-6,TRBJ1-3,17,ASSDNKPDRGLSGNTIY
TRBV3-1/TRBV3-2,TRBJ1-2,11,ASSPRHGYGYT
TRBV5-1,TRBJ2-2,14,ASSLDAGGVTGELF
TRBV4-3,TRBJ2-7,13,ASSQEKGSGYEQY
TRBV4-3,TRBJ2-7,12,ASSQAGGRYEQY
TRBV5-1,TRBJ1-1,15,ASSSPGQGKISTEAF